This TCR beta chain was recovered during a study of blood T cell repertoires in COVID-19. The data were produced by immunoSEQ multiplex PCR, yet TCRdb's version contains in-frame clones alone and is incomplete. The sample lists hundreds of thousands of clones, roughly 90% occurring once. The sequence came from a man aged 60 to 69 who had recovered from COVID-19. Sequenced material: PBMCs or T cells enriched from blood (not recorded which).

The chain's CDR3 is CASSISHATGIGYTF. In DNA, the CDR3 is TGTGCCAGTAGCATATCCCACGCGACGGGGATCGGCTACACCTTC. The rearrangement joins TRBV19 to TRBJ1-2; unclear D gene. Trimming shortened V by 6 bases and J by 8 bases, and 22 bases separated the two germline ends. This CDR3 has 15 residues. Germline CDR1 reads LNHDA; CDR2 reads SQIVND (reference sequence).